The entry that follows covers one T cell receptor beta chain sequence. Antigen specificity is unknown. Measured with immunoSEQ multiplex PCR; TCRdb has only the in-frame clones, and not every one. The data show about 90,000 clones, around 89% seen once. After removal of 8 bases from V and 5 bases from J, the junction contained 10 bases not matched to a gene. The CDR3 contains 15 residues. The germline V gene has CDR1 MNHEY and CDR2 SMNVEV (reference sequence). This record belongs to a study of OX40 agonist ivuxolimab in advanced cancers. Study-wide findings and caveats: Mean expanded clone counts were higher in CD8+ than CD4+ T cells.

This TCR was sampled from an adult with an advanced solid tumor such as melanoma, head and neck, liver or kidney cancer. The chain uses TRBV27 and TRBJ2-7, with 12 positions matching TRBD2. This specimen was CD4+ or CD8+ T cells sorted from blood, taken in a trial of the OX40 agonist ivuxolimab. The CDR3 sequence: CASLRLAGARDEQYF. In DNA, the CDR3 is TGTGCCAGCCTTAGACTAGCGGGAGCCCGCGACGAGCAGTACTTC.